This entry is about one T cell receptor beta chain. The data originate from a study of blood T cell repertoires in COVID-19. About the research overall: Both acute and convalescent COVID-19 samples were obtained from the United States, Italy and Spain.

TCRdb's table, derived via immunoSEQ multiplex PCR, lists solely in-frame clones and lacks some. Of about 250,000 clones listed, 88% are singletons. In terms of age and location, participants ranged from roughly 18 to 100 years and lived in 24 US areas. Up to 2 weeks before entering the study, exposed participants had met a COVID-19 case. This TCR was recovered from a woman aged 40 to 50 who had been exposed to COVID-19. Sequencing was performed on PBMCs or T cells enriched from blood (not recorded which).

CDR3 loop: CASSAGQGAHGYTF. The CDR3 DNA reads TGTGCCAGCAGTGCCGGACAGGGGGCGCATGGCTACACCTTC. The genes are TRBV27 and TRBJ1-2, with 11 nucleotides matching TRBD1. The CDR3 runs 14 residues. Germline V gene sequence: CDR1 MNHEY, CDR2 SMNVEV (reference sequence). After removal of 5 bases from V and 6 bases from J, the junction contained 5 bases not matched to a gene.